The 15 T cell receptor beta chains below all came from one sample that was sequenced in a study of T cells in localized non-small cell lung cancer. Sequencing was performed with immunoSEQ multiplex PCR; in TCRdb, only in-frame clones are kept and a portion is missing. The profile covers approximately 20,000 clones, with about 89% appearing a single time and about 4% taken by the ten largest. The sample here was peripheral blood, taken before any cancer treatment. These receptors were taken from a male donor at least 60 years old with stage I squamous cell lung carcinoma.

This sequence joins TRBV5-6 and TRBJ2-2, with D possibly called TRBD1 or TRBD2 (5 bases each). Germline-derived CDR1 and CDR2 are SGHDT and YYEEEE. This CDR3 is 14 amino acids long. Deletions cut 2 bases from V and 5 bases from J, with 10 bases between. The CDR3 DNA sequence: TGTGCCAGCAGCTTACTCAGGGAGACCGGGGAGCTGTTTTTT. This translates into CASSLLRETGELFF.

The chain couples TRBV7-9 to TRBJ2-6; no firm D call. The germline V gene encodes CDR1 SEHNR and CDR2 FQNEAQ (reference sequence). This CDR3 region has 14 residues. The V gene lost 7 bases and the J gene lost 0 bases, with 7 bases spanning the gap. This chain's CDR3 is CASTRFSGANVLTF. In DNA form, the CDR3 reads TGTGCCAGCACCCGCTTCTCTGGGGCCAACGTCCTGACTTTC.

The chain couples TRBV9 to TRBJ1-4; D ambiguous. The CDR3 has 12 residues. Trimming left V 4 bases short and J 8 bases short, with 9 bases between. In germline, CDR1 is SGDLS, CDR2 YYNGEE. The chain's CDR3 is CASSSRNEKLFF. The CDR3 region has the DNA TGTGCCAGCAGCTCACGGAACGAAAAACTGTTTTTT.

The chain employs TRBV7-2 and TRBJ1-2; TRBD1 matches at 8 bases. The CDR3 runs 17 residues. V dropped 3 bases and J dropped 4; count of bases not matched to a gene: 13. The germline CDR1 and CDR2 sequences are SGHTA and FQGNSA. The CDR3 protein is CASSLTPGTGDSYGYTF. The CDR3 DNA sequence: TGTGCCAGCAGCTTGACCCCTGGGACAGGAGATTCCTATGGCTACACCTTC.

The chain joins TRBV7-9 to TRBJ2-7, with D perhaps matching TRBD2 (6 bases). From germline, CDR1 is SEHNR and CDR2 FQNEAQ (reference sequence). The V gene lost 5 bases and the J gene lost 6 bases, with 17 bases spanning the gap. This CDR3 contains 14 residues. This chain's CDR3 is CASSRPGLPGEQYF. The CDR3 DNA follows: TGTGCCAGCAGCCGGCCGGGACTCCCCGGCGAGCAGTACTTC.

CDR3 nucleotide sequence: TGTGCCAGCAGCGTAGCGAGTTCACTAGGAGTGGGGAATGAGCAGTTCTTC. Translation: CASSVASSLGVGNEQFF. The chain has TRBV9 and TRBJ2-1; possible D gene TRBD2, 5 bases. CDR3 length equals 17 residues. Deletions cut 0 bases from V and 7 bases from J, with 20 bases between. Germline V gives CDR1 SGDLS, CDR2 YYNGEE.

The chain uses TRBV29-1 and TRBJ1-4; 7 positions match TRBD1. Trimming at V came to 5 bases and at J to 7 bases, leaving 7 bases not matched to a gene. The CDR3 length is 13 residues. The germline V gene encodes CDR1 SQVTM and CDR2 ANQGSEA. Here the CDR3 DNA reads TGCAGCGTTCGACAGGGTGGGAGTGAAAAACTGTTTTTT. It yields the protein CSVRQGGSEKLFF. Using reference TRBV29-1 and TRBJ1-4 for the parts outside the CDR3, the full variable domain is SAVISQKPSRDICQRGTSLTIQCQVDSQVTMMFWYRQQPGQSLTLIATANQGSEATYESGFVIDKFPISRPNLTFSTLTVSNMSPEDSSIYLCSVRQGGSEKLFFGSGTQLSVL.

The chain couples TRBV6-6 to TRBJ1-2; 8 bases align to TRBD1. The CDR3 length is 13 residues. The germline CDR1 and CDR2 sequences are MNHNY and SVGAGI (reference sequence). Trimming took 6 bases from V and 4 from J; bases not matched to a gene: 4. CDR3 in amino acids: CASSFGTGYGYTF. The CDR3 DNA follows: TGTGCCAGCAGCTTCGGGACAGGCTATGGCTACACCTTC.

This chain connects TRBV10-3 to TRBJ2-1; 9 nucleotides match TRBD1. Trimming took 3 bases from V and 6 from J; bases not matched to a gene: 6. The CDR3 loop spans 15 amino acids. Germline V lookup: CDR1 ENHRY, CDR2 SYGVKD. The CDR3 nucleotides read TGTGCCATCAGTGACCGGGACAGGGTAGTCAATGAGCAGTTCTTC. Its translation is CAISDRDRVVNEQFF.

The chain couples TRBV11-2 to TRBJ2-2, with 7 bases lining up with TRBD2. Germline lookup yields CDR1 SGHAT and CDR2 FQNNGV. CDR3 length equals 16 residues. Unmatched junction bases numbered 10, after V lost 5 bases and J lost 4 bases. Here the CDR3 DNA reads TGTGCCAGCAGCCCACCCTGGGGGGGGAGCACCGGGGAGCTGTTTTTT. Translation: CASSPPWGGSTGELFF.

CDR3 in amino acids: CASSKQNLAFSPDTQYF. The DNA for the CDR3 is TGTGCCAGCAGCAAACAGAATCTAGCCTTCTCCCCAGATACGCAGTATTTT. V and J are TRBV7-8 and TRBJ2-3; TRBD2 is a possible D gene (5 bases). From germline, CDR1 is SGHVS and CDR2 FQNEAQ. V was cut by 5 bases and J by 4 bases, with 22 bases left in between. This CDR3 has 17 residues.

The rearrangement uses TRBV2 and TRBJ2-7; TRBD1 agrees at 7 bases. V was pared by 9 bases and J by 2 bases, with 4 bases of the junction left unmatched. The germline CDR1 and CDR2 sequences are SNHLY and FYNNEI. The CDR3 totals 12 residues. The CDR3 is CASYQGAYEQYF. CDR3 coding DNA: TGTGCCAGTTACCAGGGGGCCTACGAGCAGTACTTC.

The CDR3 region is CAISEGGRAYEQYF. In DNA form, the CDR3 reads TGTGCCATCAGTGAAGGGGGCCGTGCCTACGAGCAGTACTTC. The J gene is TRBJ2-7, the V gene TRBV10-3; 7 positions agree with TRBD1. The CDR3 has 14 residues. Germline trimming cut 3 bases from V and 2 bases from J; bases unmatched to any gene: 4. From germline, CDR1 is ENHRY and CDR2 SYGVKD.

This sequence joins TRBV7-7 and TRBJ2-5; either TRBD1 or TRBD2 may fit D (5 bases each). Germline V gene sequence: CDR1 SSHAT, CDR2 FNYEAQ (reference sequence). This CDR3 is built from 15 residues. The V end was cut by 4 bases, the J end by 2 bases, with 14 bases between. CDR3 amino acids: CASSYGALGQETQYF. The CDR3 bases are TGTGCCAGCAGCTACGGGGCTCTGGGACAAGAGACCCAGTACTTC.

Here the CDR3 reads CASSLDSYNEQFF. The CDR3, as DNA: TGTGCCAGCAGCTTGGACTCCTACAATGAGCAGTTCTTC. This chain uses TRBV7-2 with TRBJ2-1, with D unresolved. From germline, CDR1 is SGHTA and CDR2 FQGNSA. V was pared by 3 bases and J by 0 bases, with 3 bases between. This CDR3 contains 13 residues.